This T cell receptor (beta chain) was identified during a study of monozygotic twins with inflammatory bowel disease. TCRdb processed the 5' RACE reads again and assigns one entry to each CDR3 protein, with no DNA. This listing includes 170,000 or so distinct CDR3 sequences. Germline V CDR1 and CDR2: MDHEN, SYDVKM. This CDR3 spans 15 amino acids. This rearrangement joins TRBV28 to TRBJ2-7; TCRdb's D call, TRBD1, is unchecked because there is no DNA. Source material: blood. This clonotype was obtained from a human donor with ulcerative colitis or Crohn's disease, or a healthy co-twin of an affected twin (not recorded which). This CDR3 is CASSLGFSRVYEQYF.